Listed below are T cell receptor beta chains from one sample, sequenced in a study of metastatic and nonmetastatic thyroid tumors. Using MiXCR, TCRdb re-called clones from the PCR reads. The profile shows some 23,000 clones, roughly 9.7% of them singletons. Sequencing used blood. These receptors came from a female donor with papillary thyroid cancer or a benign thyroid nodule (not recorded which). Some clones in this sample may be carry-over from other donors' samples. Both conserved end residues are part of each CDR3. A D gene is named only where the DNA matches it firmly. Size tells how often a clone was seen (once, few, many) or the class of an expanded clone, and some rows leave it out.

CDR3 DNA,CDR3 protein,clone size,D gene,J gene,V gene
TGCGCCAGCAGCTTGGGGACCATCTATGGCTACACCTTC,CASSLGTIYGYTF,.,.,TRBJ1-2,TRBV5-1
TGTGCCAACGAATTCTGCCGCAGCTCCCACGAGCAGTACTTC,CANEFCRSSHEQYF,.,.,TRBJ2-7,TRBV28
TGTGCCAGCAGTCAACAGGGGGCGACCCAGTACTTC,CASSQQGATQYF,medium-sized,TRBD1,TRBJ2-5,TRBV6-1
TGCGCCAGCAGCTCGCACGGCGGGCCCAGCTCCTACAATGAGCAGTTCTTC,CASSSHGGPSSYNEQFF,many,.,TRBJ2-1,TRBV5-1
TGTGCCAGCAGCCAAAGCGGCACAGATACGCAGTATTTT,CASSQSGTDTQYF,many,.,TRBJ2-3,TRBV3-1
TGCAGCGTTGAATTCGGGGGCAGGGAGACCCAGTACTTC,CSVEFGGRETQYF,many,.,TRBJ2-5,TRBV29-1
TGTGCTAGTGGTTTGGTAAGCCGGACTAGCGGGAGGACCTACGAGCAGTACTTC,CASGLVSRTSGRTYEQYF,many,TRBD2,TRBJ2-7,TRBV12-5
TGTGCCAGCAGTTTAGCCGGGGGCATGAACACTGAAGCTTTCTTT,CASSLAGGMNTEAFF,.,.,TRBJ1-1,TRBV12-3/TRBV12-4
TGTGCCATCAGCGACAATCCGAGAGGGACCCAGTACTTC,CAISDNPRGTQYF,many,.,TRBJ2-5,TRBV10-3
TGTGCCAGCAGTCTTACGCACCCGACAGGGTACCTTCAGCATTTT,CASSLTHPTGYLQHF,many,TRBD1,TRBJ1-5,TRBV28
TGTGCCAGCAGTCACGGACTAGCGGGAGCGGCCTACGAGCAGTACTTC,CASSHGLAGAAYEQYF,medium-sized,TRBD2,TRBJ2-7,TRBV6-2/TRBV6-3
TGTGCCAGCAGTCGATCCGGGACCGTCACAGATACGCAGTATTTT,CASSRSGTVTDTQYF,few,.,TRBJ2-3,TRBV12-3/TRBV12-4
TGTGCCAGCAGCTCCCGGGACGGGTCCTACGAGCAGTACTTC,CASSSRDGSYEQYF,.,.,TRBJ2-7,TRBV7-9